These 19 T cell receptor beta chains originate from one sample sequenced in a study of T cell responses to AZD1222 COVID-19 vaccine. Profiled with immunoSEQ multiplex PCR; TCRdb holds only in-frame clones, not every one. This sample has fewer than 120,000 clones, with approximately 90% found just once. Sequencing was performed on peripheral blood, taken on day 0 of AZD1222 vaccination. The receptors were gathered from an adult in good health.

The rearrangement links TRBV27 to TRBJ2-5; 7 bases are a match to TRBD2. CDR1 is MNHEY and CDR2 is SMNVEV in the germline V gene (reference sequence). The junction had 11 bases not matched to a gene; V was cut back by 8 bases and J by 5 bases. The CDR3 covers 14 residues. The CDR3 nucleotides read TGTGCCAGCGGGCTAGCGGCTCACGGGGAGACCCAGTACTTC. Its protein product is CASGLAAHGETQYF.

The chain is built from TRBV27 and TRBJ1-5, with TRBD1 matching over 9 bases. CDR1 and CDR2 (germline): MNHEY, SMNVEV (reference sequence). The CDR3 covers 13 residues. The V and J ends lost 6 bases and 7 bases, in that order; junction bases with no gene match: 4. The CDR3 here is CASRQGANQPQHF. CDR3 bases: TGTGCCAGCAGACAGGGGGCGAACCAGCCCCAGCATTTT.

The chain employs TRBV19 and TRBJ2-1; 8 bases agree with TRBD1. Germline values: CDR1 LNHDA, CDR2 SQIVND (reference sequence). V dropped 3 bases and J dropped 9; count of bases not matched to a gene: 7. The CDR3 length is 14 residues. CDR3 protein: CASSMTGDNGEQFF. The CDR3 coding sequence is TGTGCCAGTAGTATGACAGGGGATAACGGTGAGCAGTTCTTC.

The chain is built from TRBV30 and TRBJ1-1; D not resolved. CDR1 is GTSNPN, CDR2 SVGIG, per germline (reference sequence). The CDR3 has 13 amino acids. The ends were cut back, 3 bases at V and 0 bases at J, with 8 bases in the middle. CDR3 residues: CAWRLGMNTEAFF. The CDR3 DNA sequence: TGTGCCTGGAGGCTAGGGATGAACACTGAAGCTTTCTTT.

The chain joins TRBV11-2 to TRBJ2-1, with D perhaps matching TRBD1 (5 bases). There are 15 residues in the CDR3. With 4 bases removed from V and 7 bases from J, the gap between germline ends came to 17 bases. Germline lookup yields CDR1 SGHAT and CDR2 FQNNGV. CDR3 amino acids: CASSSPKGPVNEQFF. The DNA for the CDR3 is TGTGCCAGCAGCTCCCCAAAGGGGCCGGTGAATGAGCAGTTCTTC. The full variable domain, with the rest looked up from reference TRBV11-2 and TRBJ2-1, is EAGVAQSPRYKIIEKRQSVAFWCNPISGHATLYWYQQILGQGPKLLIQFQNNGVVDDSQLPKDRFSAERLKGVDSTLKIQPAKLEDSAVYLCASSSPKGPVNEQFFGPGTRLTVL.

The CDR3 DNA reads as TGTGCCAGCAGTTTAGGGCGGTTATCTGGAAACACCATATATTTT. Translating gives CASSLGRLSGNTIYF. The chain carries TRBV28 and TRBJ1-3, with D unresolved. Germline values: CDR1 MDHEN, CDR2 SYDVKM. This CDR3 has 15 amino acids. The ends were cut back, 2 bases at V and 1 base at J, with 9 bases in the middle.

V is TRBV6-5 and J is TRBJ2-5; D might be TRBD2 (5 bases). The CDR3 runs to 15 residues. The germline V gene has CDR1 MNHEY and CDR2 SVGAGI. The V gene lost 7 bases and the J gene lost 0 bases, with 15 bases spanning the gap. The CDR3 sequence: CASTRGSLDQETQYF. In nucleotides, the CDR3 is TGTGCCAGCACCCGGGGTAGTCTGGACCAAGAGACCCAGTACTTC.

V gene TRBV11-2 combines with J gene TRBJ1-6; 12 bases match TRBD1. CDR1 is SGHAT and CDR2 is FQNNGV in the germline V gene. CDR3 length equals 17 residues. The ends lost 5 bases at V and 6 bases at J; junction bases unmatched: 8. CDR3 sequence reads: CASSPTGTGGRNSPLHF. The CDR3 DNA follows: TGTGCCAGCAGCCCTACCGGGACAGGGGGCCGTAATTCACCCCTCCACTTT.

The chain joins TRBV11-2 to TRBJ2-7, with 11 positions matching TRBD2. Germline values: CDR1 SGHAT, CDR2 FQNNGV. With V trimmed by 4 bases and J by 10 bases, 12 bases remained unmatched. The CDR3 totals 15 residues. CDR3 protein: CASSSRTSGPNYQYF. CDR3 DNA: TGTGCCAGCAGCTCCCGGACTAGCGGGCCTAACTATCAGTACTTC.

The chain links TRBV7-2 to TRBJ1-5; D remains unclear. The CDR3 is 13 amino acids. V dropped 0 bases and J dropped 5 bases, with 5 bases sitting between them. From germline, CDR1 is SGHTA and CDR2 FQGNSA. The CDR3 is CASSLATDQPQHF. The CDR3, as DNA: TGTGCCAGCAGCTTAGCGACGGATCAGCCCCAGCATTTT.

The chain employs TRBV5-1 and TRBJ2-7, with 7 bases that match TRBD2. Germline V gene data show CDR1 as SGHRS and CDR2 as YFSETQ. The CDR3 covers 15 residues. V shed 3 bases, J shed 2 bases, and the junction held 8 bases outside the gene matches. CDR3 coding DNA: TGCGCCAGCAGCTGGACGGGGGGTCAGGCCTACGAGCAGTACTTC. This codes for CASSWTGGQAYEQYF.

J is TRBJ1-1 and V is TRBV28; D uncertain. This CDR3 comprises 12 residues. Trimming removed 7 bases at V and 1 base at J, with 7 bases between. The V gene's germline CDR1 is MDHEN and CDR2 SYDVKM. For the CDR3, the DNA is TGTGCCAGCATAGAGGGGAACACTGAAGCTTTCTTT. Amino acid sequence: CASIEGNTEAFF.

V usage is TRBV11-2 and J usage is TRBJ2-2; D may be TRBD1 (5 bases). The germline V gene has CDR1 SGHAT and CDR2 FQNNGV. The germline V and J ends were trimmed by 5 bases and 3 bases, with 13 bases remaining between them. The CDR3 loop spans 15 amino acids. The CDR3 region has the DNA TGTGCCAGCAGCCCTATAGGGGCTGACACCGGGGAGCTGTTTTTT. Amino acid sequence: CASSPIGADTGELFF.

This clone appeared a single time. The V gene is TRBV4-2, the J gene TRBJ2-7, with D perhaps matching TRBD2 (5 bases). This CDR3 has 13 residues. Germline V lookup: CDR1 LGHNA, CDR2 YNFKEQ. Trimming removed 0 bases at V and 4 bases at J, with 7 bases between. The CDR3 here is CASSQERRYEQYF. The CDR3 DNA follows: TGTGCCAGCAGCCAAGAGCGGAGGTACGAGCAGTACTTC.

The chain couples TRBV18 to TRBJ2-7; either TRBD1 or TRBD2 may supply D (5 bases each). Germline V gives CDR1 KGHSH, CDR2 LQKENI. This CDR3 is 15 amino acids long. V lost 1 base, J lost 2 bases, and 12 bases lay in between. The CDR3 loop reads CASSPRAGATYEQYF. The DNA of the CDR3 is TGTGCCAGCTCACCACGTGCCGGGGCAACCTACGAGCAGTACTTC.

A single count supports this clone. The chain uses TRBV18 and TRBJ2-1, with TRBD2 matching 11 bases. CDR3 length: 18 residues. CDR1 and CDR2 from the germline V gene are KGHSH and LQKENI. Trimming at V came to 6 bases and at J to 2 bases, leaving 12 bases not matched to a gene. The CDR3 DNA reads as TGTGCCAGCTCTTTCTACACCGGGACTAGCGGACCCTACAATGAGCAGTTCTTC. The encoded protein is CASSFYTGTSGPYNEQFF.

The chain carries TRBV18 and TRBJ1-6, with D unclear. The CDR3 runs to 12 residues. CDR1 KGHSH and CDR2 LQKENI come from the germline V gene. Trimming took off 3 bases at V and 8 bases at J, with 5 bases between the two ends. As DNA, the CDR3 is TGTGCCAGCTCACCGGGAGATTCACCCCTCCACTTT. Its translation is CASSPGDSPLHF.

The V gene is TRBV14, the J gene TRBJ1-1; D not resolved. Germline lookup yields CDR1 SGHDN and CDR2 FVKESK. This CDR3 comprises 15 residues. Trimming took 1 base from V and 4 from J, leaving 13 bases between them. The CDR3 DNA reads TGTGCCAGCAGCCAAGGAGTGGTAATTGGCACTGAAGCTTTCTTT. The encoded protein is CASSQGVVIGTEAFF.

This clone came up once. The chain has TRBV6-1 and TRBJ2-7; TRBD1 agrees at 8 bases. The CDR3 loop spans 15 amino acids. The V gene end was trimmed by 3 bases and the J gene end by 6 bases; junction bases not matched to a gene: 10. Germline V gene sequence: CDR1 MNHNS, CDR2 SASEGT. The chain's CDR3 is CASSEAAGQGGEQYF. CDR3 nucleotide sequence: TGTGCCAGCAGTGAGGCGGCTGGACAGGGAGGCGAGCAGTACTTC.